This section outlines one T cell receptor beta chain sequence together with its context. Antigen: not known. This record belongs to a study of cytomegalovirus exposure and HLA in healthy donors. Whole-study context: Samples from HLA-typed donors yielded approximately 88 million unique TCRs in an early data release. General observations from the study: Association with HLA alleles at 0.05 false discovery rate was found for roughly 17,000 TCR beta sequences in a later analysis.

V trimming: 5 bases; J trimming: 3 bases; junction bases outside the gene matches: 11. This CDR3 contains 17 residues. The germline V gene has CDR1 LNHDA and CDR2 SQIVND (reference sequence). The PCR ran on 60 Vbeta and 13 Jbeta primers. The protocol was immunoSEQ multiplex PCR, while the TCRdb copy is restricted to in-frame clones and leaves out a portion. The sample includes 120,000 or so clones, around 80% of them seen just once. This TCR derives from a female donor in good health and CMV-seronegative. The chain uses TRBV19 and TRBJ2-2; 8 positions match TRBD2. Sequenced: PBMCs. DNA for the CDR3: TGTGCCAGTAGTCGGGGGGGGCAGGTCAAGTACACCGGGGAGCTGTTTTTT. This codes for CASSRGGQVKYTGELFF. Full variable domain (outside the CDR3, taken from reference TRBV19 and TRBJ2-2): DGGITQSPKYLFRKEGQNVTLSCEQNLNHDAMYWYRQDPGQGLRLIYYSQIVNDFQKGDIAEGYSVSREKKESFPLTVTSAQKNPTAFYLCASSRGGQVKYTGELFFGEGSRLTVL.